This T cell receptor beta chain was identified in a study of a mutant IDH1 vaccine in newly diagnosed glioma. Only a few counts were recorded for this clone. Antigen specificity is unknown. Findings and limits, study-wide: Pseudoprogression apparently lacked any relation to changes in top peripheral T cell clonotypes. Vaccine-induced immune responses occurred in 93.3% of patients.

This table comes from immunoSEQ multiplex PCR, and its TCRdb copy is limited to in-frame clones, with some not included. The sample holds under 75,000 clones, more than 85% seen once. The time point: baseline, week 1 (first vaccination visit). Noted treatment: pre-vaccination baseline after standard-of-care therapy. There were new WHO grade 3 or 4 astrocytomas in the donors, and these were IDH1-mutant and ATRX-lost. The sequenced sample was PBMCs, obtained from a glioma patient treated with radiotherapy, temozolomide or both. The sequence came from a man aged 45 to 65 with glioma.

In DNA form, the CDR3 reads TGTGCCAGTAGGTTTGGGGAGAACACTGAAGCTTTCTTT. It yields the protein CASRFGENTEAFF. V and J are TRBV19 and TRBJ1-1; D unresolved. Germline CDR1 is LNHDA and CDR2 is SQIVND (reference sequence). The CDR3 is 13 amino acids. The V end was cut by 6 bases, the J end by 1 base, with 9 bases between.